Listed below are T cell receptor beta chains from one sample, sequenced in a study of cytomegalovirus exposure and HLA in healthy donors. Data came from immunoSEQ multiplex PCR; TCRdb stores just in-frame clones and leaves some out. The sample carries 180,000 or so clones, approximately 86% recorded once. Sequencing was carried out using PBMCs. These receptor sequences come from a man between 25 and 39 years old in good health and CMV-seropositive. CDR3s include the opening cysteine and the closing phenylalanine or tryptophan. A D gene is named only where the DNA matches it firmly. Clone size, where shown, is once, few, many, or a class for clones that have expanded.

V	D	J	size	CDR3	DNA
TRBV5-4	TRBD2	TRBJ2-1	.	CASSPTSGGLNEQFF	TGTGCCAGCAGCCCAACTAGCGGGGGGCTCAATGAGCAGTTCTTC
TRBV11-1	TRBD1	TRBJ2-1	.	CASSLFATGTYNEQFF	TGTGCCAGCAGCTTATTCGCGACAGGGACCTACAATGAGCAGTTCTTC
TRBV7-3	.	TRBJ2-7	.	CASSLDSYYEQYF	TGTGCCAGCAGCTTGGACAGTTACTACGAGCAGTACTTC
TRBV6-1	.	TRBJ1-2	.	CASSERRWGYGYTF	TGTGCCAGCAGTGAACGGCGGTGGGGCTATGGCTACACCTTC
TRBV15	.	TRBJ1-2	.	CATSRDQGNYGYTF	TGTGCCACCAGCAGAGATCAGGGTAACTATGGCTACACCTTC
TRBV20-1	.	TRBJ1-1	few	CSGLMNTEAFF	TGCAGTGGGCTCATGAACACTGAAGCTTTCTTT
TRBV28	.	TRBJ2-7	.	CASSVGYEQYF	TGTGCCAGCAGTGTGGGTTACGAGCAGTACTTC
TRBV10-3	.	TRBJ2-7	.	CAISEVGQESSYEQYF	TGTGCCATCAGTGAGGTCGGTCAGGAGAGCTCCTACGAGCAGTACTTC
TRBV28	.	TRBJ2-1	.	CASINGGNYNEQFF	TGTGCCAGCATCAATGGGGGAAACTACAATGAGCAGTTCTTC
TRBV5-6	.	TRBJ1-5	.	CASSSHNQPQHF	TGTGCCAGCAGCTCCCACAATCAGCCCCAGCATTTT
TRBV7-9	.	TRBJ2-1	.	CASSLAAGYNEQFF	TGTGCCAGCAGCTTAGCGGCAGGCTACAATGAGCAGTTCTTC
TRBV7-9	.	TRBJ2-5	.	CASSLAGAAGETQYF	TGTGCCAGCAGCTTAGCAGGGGCCGCGGGGGAGACCCAGTACTTC
TRBV6-5	.	TRBJ2-3	.	CASSRNRDTDTQYF	TGTGCCAGCAGCCGAAACAGGGACACAGATACGCAGTATTTT
TRBV4-1	TRBD1	TRBJ1-4	.	CASSQEGTANEKLFF	TGCGCCAGCAGCCAAGAGGGGACAGCTAATGAAAAACTGTTTTTT
TRBV9	.	TRBJ1-1	.	CASQQGLGGLNTEAFF	TGTGCCAGCCAGCAGGGGCTTGGAGGACTGAACACTGAAGCTTTCTTT
TRBV19	TRBD1	TRBJ1-6	.	CASKSRDRGPNSPLHF	TGTGCCAGTAAATCCCGGGACAGGGGGCCAAATTCACCCCTCCACTTT
TRBV5-1	TRBD2	TRBJ2-3	once	CASFGGSTDTQYF	TGCGCCAGCTTCGGGGGGAGCACAGATACGCAGTATTTT
TRBV4-3	.	TRBJ2-7	.	CASSPGQNSYEQYF	TGCGCCAGCAGCCCCGGACAGAACTCCTACGAGCAGTACTTC